Listed here is a single T cell receptor beta chain. This clonotype occurred a few times. There is no known antigen for this receptor. Within one base of it there is no much larger clone, and no base qualities were kept. The donors were around 39 Caucasian individuals from Russia, aged roughly 6 to 100 years, who were systemically healthy. Each donor gave 8 to 10 milliliters of peripheral blood, drawn into EDTA-treated Vacutainer tubes. Ficoll-Paque density-gradient centrifugation was used to isolate PBMCs, with at least 7 million per sample. Trizol reagent was used to extract total RNA from the PBMCs, yielding at least 6 micrograms per sample. For every donor, flow cytometry on a PBMC aliquot measured the percentage of naive CD45RAhigh/CD27high T cells. This entry is derived from a study of blood T cells in healthy people across ages (dated by TCRdb to between 2014 and 2017). Study-level background: Template switching captured roughly one uniquely barcoded TCR beta cDNA molecule per two T cells in model experiments. Using deep sequencing normalized with unique cDNA molecular identifiers, the study measured how TCR beta repertoire diversity changes with age. Four age groups were formed from the donors: young (average approximately 16 years), middle-aged (around 37), aged (about 62) and long-lived (approximately 78). To avoid experimental bias, donors of different ages were distributed randomly across sequencing lanes. Two additional independent replicas of 1 million unique cDNA reads from the same blood draw were analyzed for two donors (one aged 18 to 30 and one aged 80 or older). Findings and caveats that apply to the study as a whole: Compared with the aged group, more naive CD4+ T cells, fewer expanded clones and increased TCR diversity were shown by the long-lived group, suggesting age selection. Because profiling used bulk unsorted PBMCs, naive and antigen-experienced compartments could not be compared conclusively. Total diversity estimates from one million sequenced T cells were considered lower bounds and underestimates. Donor CMV infection status was unknown, potentially confounding age-related changes in expanded clonotypes. There was a strong correlation between observed TCR beta diversity and the percentage of naive T cells measured by flow cytometry. As age increased, observed TCR beta diversity per million T cells dropped in a roughly linear way, and a significant reduction was already evident by age 40.

Receptors were amplified or captured by 5' RACE. The listed sequencing device is Illumina HiSeq 2500. A second PCR of roughly 7 to 11 cycles was performed with a sample-barcoded 5' primer and a J-beta primer mix. Each TCR beta cDNA molecule received a unique molecular identifier from a template-switch 5' adaptor carrying 12 random nucleotides. Each sample yielded at least 3 million CDR3-containing paired-end reads. First-strand cDNA was synthesized from all RNA with the Mint cDNA synthesis kit, primed by a TRBC-specific oligonucleotide. All cDNA was treated with uracil-DNA glycosylase and then went through a first 18-cycle PCR with the universal primers M1SS and BC2_uni_R. As for the original processing: For normalization, 1 million high-quality reads were randomly selected from each sample, with every read carrying a distinct molecular identifier. Instead of being binned into consensus sequences, reads with shared molecular identifiers were discarded. MiTCR, run with a Q25 quality threshold and the strictest error-elimination algorithm, handled CDR3 identification, clonotype clustering and error correction. A nonparametric unseen species model with Euler transformation was used to estimate lower-bound total TCR beta diversity. TCRdb passed the public sequencing reads through fastp at Q25 and MiXCR, retaining productive beta sequences. Each entry is one CDR3 protein sequence, shown with its most common DNA and genes. The V and J calls, along with clone size, are taken from TCRdb and not from the paper's own processing. The sample contains over a million distinct CDR3 sequences, approximately 40% of them found a single time. The biggest ten clones account for roughly 7.9% of the sample.

CDR1 and CDR2, per the germline V gene (reference sequence), are MNHNY and SVGAGI. Measured from the cysteine to the phenylalanine, the CDR3 is 13 residues long. The DNA shown is the 39-base CDR3, in frame from base 1. Between the V and J ends, shortened by 5 bases and 1 base respectively, the junction contains 8 bases. Recombination linked TRBV6-6 to TRBJ2-5; no confident D gene assignment can be made. The sample consisted of blood. This receptor was taken from a woman aged 18-29 years in good health. Here the CDR3 is given as CASSDSIQETQYF. The DNA sequence is TGTGCCAGCAGTGATTCGATCCAAGAGACCCAGTACTTC.